What follows describes a single TCR beta chain. Under the authors' procedure: Nucleated cell counts were estimated from reference gene primer amplification. Here immunoSEQ multiplex PCR was the method, and the copy in TCRdb shows in-frame clones only, minus some. D and trimming come from the DNA, and the V and J calls and clone size come from that table. The data contain 150,000 or so clones, around 81% of them singletons. These data originate in a study of blood T cell repertoires in COVID-19. This CDR3 has 19 amino acids. In germline, CDR1 is MNHNS, CDR2 SASEGT. With 1 base clipped from V and 0 bases from J, the junction kept 5 bases outside the gene matches.

Sequenced input: peripheral blood. The rearrangement joins TRBV6-1 to TRBJ2-6; the match to TRBD2 covers 11 bases. The receptor's source is an older woman with acute or convalescent COVID-19. CDR3 sequence: CASSEGPGLAASGANVLTF. The CDR3 DNA sequence: TGTGCCAGCAGTGAAGGTCCGGGACTAGCGGCCTCTGGGGCCAACGTCCTGACTTTC.